The 20 T cell receptor beta chains reported below all come from one sample, sequenced in a study of shared clonotypes between healthy human individuals. Clones were read by immunoSEQ multiplex PCR, and TCRdb kept only the in-frame ones, dropping some. The repertoire includes about 2.4 million clones, 93% of them detected once, and approximately 0.36% sits in the top ten. The sequencing sample was made of naive CD4+ T cells from PBMCs. The subset denotes: CD45RA+ positively selected. The receptor source for this set is a man aged 18 to 29 in good health. Some clones in this sample may be carry-over from other donors' samples.

The V call is TRBV7-2, the J call TRBJ1-4; 7 positions match TRBD1. Trimming removed 4 bases from V and 13 bases from J; junction bases left unmatched: 6. Per the germline V gene, CDR1 is SGHTA and CDR2 is FQGNSA. The CDR3 totals 12 residues. This CDR3 reads CASSSSRDRLFF. The CDR3 DNA is TGTGCCAGCAGCTCCTCCCGGGACAGACTGTTTTTT.

The genes are TRBV13 and TRBJ2-7; 7 bases align to TRBD1. This CDR3 has 15 amino acids. The V segment lost 5 bases and the J segment 0 bases; nucleotides outside the gene matches: 7. Germline CDR1 reads PRHDT; CDR2 reads FYEKMQ (reference sequence). CDR3 amino acids: CASSTRRDSSYEQYF. CDR3 coding DNA: TGTGCCAGCAGCACCCGCCGGGACAGCTCCTACGAGCAGTACTTC.

The chain recombines TRBV7-8 with TRBJ2-7; the D is unclear. The CDR3 is made up of 14 amino acids. The germline V and J ends were trimmed by 2 bases and 2 bases, with 10 bases remaining between them. The germline gives CDR1 SGHVS, CDR2 FQNEAQ. The CDR3 sequence: CASSLTNIPYEQYF. In DNA, the CDR3 is TGTGCCAGCAGCTTAACTAACATACCCTACGAGCAGTACTTC. Combining the CDR3 with reference TRBV7-8 and TRBJ2-7 gives the whole variable domain GAGVSQSPRYKVAKRGQDVALRCDPISGHVSLFWYQQALGQGPEFLTYFQNEAQLDKSGLPSDRFFAERPEGSVSTLKIQRTQQEDSAVYLCASSLTNIPYEQYFGPGTRLTVT.

The chain has TRBV7-9 and TRBJ2-7, with 9 bases that match TRBD2. This CDR3 is built from 15 residues. Germline trimming cut 0 bases from V and 3 bases from J; bases unmatched to any gene: 3. Per the germline V gene, CDR1 is SEHNR and CDR2 is FQNEAQ (reference sequence). For the CDR3, the DNA is TGTGCCAGCAGCTTAGCTCCGCGGGAGGGCTACGAGCAGTACTTC. This codes for CASSLAPREGYEQYF.

This clone was recorded once. This sequence joins TRBV19 and TRBJ2-2; D may be TRBD2 (6 bases). This CDR3 comprises 15 residues. The ends were cut back, 4 bases at V and 1 base at J, with 10 bases in the middle. The germline CDR1 and CDR2 sequences are LNHDA and SQIVND (reference sequence). CDR3 protein: CASSKGLRNTGELFF. DNA for the CDR3: TGTGCCAGTAGTAAGGGACTTAGGAACACCGGGGAGCTGTTTTTT.

Concerning this clone: Additional DNA sequences in this sample encode the identical CDR3. V gene TRBV11-3 combines with J gene TRBJ1-1; no clear D gene. The germline V gene encodes CDR1 SGHNT and CDR2 YENEEA. V gave up 1 base and J gave up 3 bases, with 6 bases separating them. The CDR3 is made up of 13 amino acids. CDR3 DNA sequence: TGTGCCAGCAGCTTAGGGCGGGACACTGAAGCTTTCTTT. Amino acids: CASSLGRDTEAFF.

In its sample, this clone was seen once. V is TRBV9 and J is TRBJ2-1; 9 bases map to TRBD1. Germline CDR1 is SGDLS and CDR2 is YYNGEE. CDR3 length: 18 residues. Trimming took 1 base from V and 6 from J; bases not matched to a gene: 14. This CDR3 is CASSVTHSPGQGTNEQFF. The CDR3 DNA sequence: TGTGCCAGCAGCGTAACCCACAGTCCGGGACAGGGTACCAATGAGCAGTTCTTC.

The chain uses TRBV4-1 and TRBJ2-7, with TRBD2 matching over 7 bases. The V segment lost 3 bases and the J segment 1 base; nucleotides outside the gene matches: 12. This CDR3 has 17 amino acids. Germline V gives CDR1 MGHRA, CDR2 YSYEKL. CDR3 DNA sequence: TGCGCCAGCAGCCAGGTGGCCGGGACTACCTCATCCTACGAGCAGTACTTC. As protein: CASSQVAGTTSSYEQYF.

V usage is TRBV10-3 and J usage is TRBJ2-7; the D gene could be TRBD1 or TRBD2 (5 bases each). The germline gives CDR1 ENHRY, CDR2 SYGVKD. Trimming stripped 2 bases from V and 1 base from J, with 15 bases between. The CDR3 length is 16 residues. This CDR3 reads CAISEPTSGRSYEQYF. The CDR3 DNA sequence: TGTGCCATCAGTGAGCCCACTTCAGGGAGATCCTACGAGCAGTACTTC.

The sample holds one count of this clone. This sequence joins TRBV5-1 and TRBJ2-3, with TRBD2 identical over 7 bases. Germline V gene data show CDR1 as SGHRS and CDR2 as YFSETQ. V was clipped by 5 bases and J by 2 bases; unmatched bases: 11. The CDR3 contains 16 residues. CDR3 nucleotides: TGCGCCAGCAGGGGTACCGGCGGGACTAACACAGATACGCAGTATTTT. Encoded protein: CASRGTGGTNTDTQYF.

A note on this clone: The junction departs from the called germline gene at one end, perhaps through a read error. The chain employs TRBV2 and TRBJ2-7, with D hard to call. This CDR3 has 11 residues. Germline loops: CDR1 SNHLY, CDR2 FYNNEI. CDR3 amino acids: CASSDTYEQYF. The CDR3 DNA sequence: TGTGCCAGCAGTGATACCTATGAGCAGTACTTC.

The CDR3 DNA follows: TGTGCCAGCAGCCTCGTTATGCTGGATTTTAGAAACACCATATATTTT. Its protein is CASSLVMLDFRNTIYF. The J gene is TRBJ1-3, the V gene TRBV4-2; D remains unclear. Trimming stripped 4 bases from V and 5 bases from J, with 18 bases between. From germline, CDR1 is LGHNA and CDR2 YNFKEQ. This CDR3 is built from 16 residues.

The chain combines TRBV10-3 with TRBJ1-1; a weak D match, TRBD1 (5 bases). CDR1 is ENHRY and CDR2 is SYGVKD in the germline V gene. CDR3 length: 13 residues. Trimming cost V 7 bases and J 3 bases, with 12 bases left between them. As DNA, the CDR3 is TGTGCCATCACCCGCAGGGTGGACACTGAAGCTTTCTTT. This gives the protein CAITRRVDTEAFF.

The chain couples TRBV4-2 to TRBJ1-3; D gene unclear. The V gene's germline CDR1 is LGHNA and CDR2 YNFKEQ. V was shortened by 1 base and J by 2 bases, with 15 bases between the two germline ends. CDR3 length: 17 amino acids. CDR3 bases: TGTGCCAGCAGCCAAGTCCCCCCGTGGGGAGCTGGAAACACCATATATTTT. Amino acid sequence: CASSQVPPWGAGNTIYF.

The chain links TRBV28 to TRBJ1-2, with D tentatively TRBD1 (6 bases). The CDR3 extends over 15 amino acids. Trimming took off 6 bases at V and 0 bases at J, with 14 bases between the two ends. Per germline, CDR1 MDHEN and CDR2 SYDVKM. For the CDR3, the DNA is TGTGCCAGCAGCACCAGGACAGCTACTAACTATGGCTACACCTTC. It encodes CASSTRTATNYGYTF.

Note on this clone: Other DNA sequences from this sample encode an identical CDR3 as well. The chain carries TRBV18 and TRBJ2-7; 13 bases are shared with TRBD2. The CDR3 sequence is 15 residues long. V was pared by 3 bases and J by 2 bases, with 1 base of the junction left unmatched. Germline V gives CDR1 KGHSH, CDR2 LQKENI. The CDR3 coding sequence is TGTGCCAGCTCACCCGGGACTAGCGGGGCCTACGAGCAGTACTTC. Its protein product is CASSPGTSGAYEQYF.

In this sample, this clone turned up once. This rearrangement joins TRBV7-2 to TRBJ2-1, with D maybe TRBD1 (6 bases). V was shortened by 7 bases and J by 5 bases, with 15 bases between the two germline ends. The CDR3 has 14 amino acids. The germline gives CDR1 SGHTA, CDR2 FQGNSA. The CDR3 loop is CASNPGQPNNEQFF. CDR3 in DNA: TGTGCCAGCAACCCGGGACAACCTAACAATGAGCAGTTCTTC.

The chain employs TRBV6-5 and TRBJ2-5; no firm D call. CDR1 and CDR2 from the germline V gene are MNHEY and SVGAGI. The CDR3 is 15 residues long. V was clipped by 2 bases and J by 0 bases, with 10 bases between them. The CDR3 nucleotides read TGTGCCAGCAGTTACGGTACAGCTCACCAAGAGACCCAGTACTTC. It translates to CASSYGTAHQETQYF.

The genes are TRBV5-1 and TRBJ1-4; D is unresolved. Germline CDR1 is SGHRS and CDR2 is YFSETQ. CDR3 length equals 17 residues. V lost 4 bases and J 0 bases, leaving 16 bases between the germline ends. DNA for the CDR3: TGCGCCAGCAGCCCGCGGGGATCGCTCGCAACTAATGAAAAACTGTTTTTT. Translation gives CASSPRGSLATNEKLFF.

The chain couples TRBV28 to TRBJ1-4; D gene unclear. Trimming removed 1 base from V and 5 bases from J, with 8 bases in between. The CDR3 extends over 14 amino acids. In germline, CDR1 is MDHEN, CDR2 SYDVKM. CDR3 in amino acids: CASSLSPANEKLFF. DNA for the CDR3: TGTGCCAGCAGTTTATCCCCAGCCAATGAAAAACTGTTTTTT.